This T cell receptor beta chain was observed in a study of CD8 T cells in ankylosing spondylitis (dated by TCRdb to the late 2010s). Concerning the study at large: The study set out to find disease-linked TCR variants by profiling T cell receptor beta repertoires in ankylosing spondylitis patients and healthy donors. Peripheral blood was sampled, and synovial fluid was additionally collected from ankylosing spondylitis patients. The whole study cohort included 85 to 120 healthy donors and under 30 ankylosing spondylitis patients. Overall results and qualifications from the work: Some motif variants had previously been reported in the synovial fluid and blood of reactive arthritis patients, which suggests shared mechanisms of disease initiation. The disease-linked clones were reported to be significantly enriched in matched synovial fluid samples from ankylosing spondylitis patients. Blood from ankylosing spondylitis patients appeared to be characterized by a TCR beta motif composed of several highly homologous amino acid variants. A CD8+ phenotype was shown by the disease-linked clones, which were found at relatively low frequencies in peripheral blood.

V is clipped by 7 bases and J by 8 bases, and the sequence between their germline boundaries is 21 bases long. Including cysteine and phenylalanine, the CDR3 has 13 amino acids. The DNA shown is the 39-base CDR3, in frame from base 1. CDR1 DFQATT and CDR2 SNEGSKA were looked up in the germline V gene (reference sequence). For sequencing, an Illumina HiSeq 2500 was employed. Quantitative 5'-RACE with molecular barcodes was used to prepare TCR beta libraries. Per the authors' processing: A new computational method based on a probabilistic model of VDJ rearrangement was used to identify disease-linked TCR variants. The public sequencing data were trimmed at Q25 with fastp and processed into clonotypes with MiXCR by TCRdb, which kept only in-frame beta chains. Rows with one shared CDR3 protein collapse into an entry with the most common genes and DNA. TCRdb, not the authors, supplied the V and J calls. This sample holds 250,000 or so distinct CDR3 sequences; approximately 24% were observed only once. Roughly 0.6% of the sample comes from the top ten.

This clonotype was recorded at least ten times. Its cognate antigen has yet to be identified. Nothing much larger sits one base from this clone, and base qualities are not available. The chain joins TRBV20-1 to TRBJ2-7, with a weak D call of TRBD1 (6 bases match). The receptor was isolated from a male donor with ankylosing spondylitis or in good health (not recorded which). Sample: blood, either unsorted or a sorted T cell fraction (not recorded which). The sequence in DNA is TGCAGTGTCGACGACAGGAATATACGACAGCAGTACTTC. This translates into CSVDDRNIRQQYF.